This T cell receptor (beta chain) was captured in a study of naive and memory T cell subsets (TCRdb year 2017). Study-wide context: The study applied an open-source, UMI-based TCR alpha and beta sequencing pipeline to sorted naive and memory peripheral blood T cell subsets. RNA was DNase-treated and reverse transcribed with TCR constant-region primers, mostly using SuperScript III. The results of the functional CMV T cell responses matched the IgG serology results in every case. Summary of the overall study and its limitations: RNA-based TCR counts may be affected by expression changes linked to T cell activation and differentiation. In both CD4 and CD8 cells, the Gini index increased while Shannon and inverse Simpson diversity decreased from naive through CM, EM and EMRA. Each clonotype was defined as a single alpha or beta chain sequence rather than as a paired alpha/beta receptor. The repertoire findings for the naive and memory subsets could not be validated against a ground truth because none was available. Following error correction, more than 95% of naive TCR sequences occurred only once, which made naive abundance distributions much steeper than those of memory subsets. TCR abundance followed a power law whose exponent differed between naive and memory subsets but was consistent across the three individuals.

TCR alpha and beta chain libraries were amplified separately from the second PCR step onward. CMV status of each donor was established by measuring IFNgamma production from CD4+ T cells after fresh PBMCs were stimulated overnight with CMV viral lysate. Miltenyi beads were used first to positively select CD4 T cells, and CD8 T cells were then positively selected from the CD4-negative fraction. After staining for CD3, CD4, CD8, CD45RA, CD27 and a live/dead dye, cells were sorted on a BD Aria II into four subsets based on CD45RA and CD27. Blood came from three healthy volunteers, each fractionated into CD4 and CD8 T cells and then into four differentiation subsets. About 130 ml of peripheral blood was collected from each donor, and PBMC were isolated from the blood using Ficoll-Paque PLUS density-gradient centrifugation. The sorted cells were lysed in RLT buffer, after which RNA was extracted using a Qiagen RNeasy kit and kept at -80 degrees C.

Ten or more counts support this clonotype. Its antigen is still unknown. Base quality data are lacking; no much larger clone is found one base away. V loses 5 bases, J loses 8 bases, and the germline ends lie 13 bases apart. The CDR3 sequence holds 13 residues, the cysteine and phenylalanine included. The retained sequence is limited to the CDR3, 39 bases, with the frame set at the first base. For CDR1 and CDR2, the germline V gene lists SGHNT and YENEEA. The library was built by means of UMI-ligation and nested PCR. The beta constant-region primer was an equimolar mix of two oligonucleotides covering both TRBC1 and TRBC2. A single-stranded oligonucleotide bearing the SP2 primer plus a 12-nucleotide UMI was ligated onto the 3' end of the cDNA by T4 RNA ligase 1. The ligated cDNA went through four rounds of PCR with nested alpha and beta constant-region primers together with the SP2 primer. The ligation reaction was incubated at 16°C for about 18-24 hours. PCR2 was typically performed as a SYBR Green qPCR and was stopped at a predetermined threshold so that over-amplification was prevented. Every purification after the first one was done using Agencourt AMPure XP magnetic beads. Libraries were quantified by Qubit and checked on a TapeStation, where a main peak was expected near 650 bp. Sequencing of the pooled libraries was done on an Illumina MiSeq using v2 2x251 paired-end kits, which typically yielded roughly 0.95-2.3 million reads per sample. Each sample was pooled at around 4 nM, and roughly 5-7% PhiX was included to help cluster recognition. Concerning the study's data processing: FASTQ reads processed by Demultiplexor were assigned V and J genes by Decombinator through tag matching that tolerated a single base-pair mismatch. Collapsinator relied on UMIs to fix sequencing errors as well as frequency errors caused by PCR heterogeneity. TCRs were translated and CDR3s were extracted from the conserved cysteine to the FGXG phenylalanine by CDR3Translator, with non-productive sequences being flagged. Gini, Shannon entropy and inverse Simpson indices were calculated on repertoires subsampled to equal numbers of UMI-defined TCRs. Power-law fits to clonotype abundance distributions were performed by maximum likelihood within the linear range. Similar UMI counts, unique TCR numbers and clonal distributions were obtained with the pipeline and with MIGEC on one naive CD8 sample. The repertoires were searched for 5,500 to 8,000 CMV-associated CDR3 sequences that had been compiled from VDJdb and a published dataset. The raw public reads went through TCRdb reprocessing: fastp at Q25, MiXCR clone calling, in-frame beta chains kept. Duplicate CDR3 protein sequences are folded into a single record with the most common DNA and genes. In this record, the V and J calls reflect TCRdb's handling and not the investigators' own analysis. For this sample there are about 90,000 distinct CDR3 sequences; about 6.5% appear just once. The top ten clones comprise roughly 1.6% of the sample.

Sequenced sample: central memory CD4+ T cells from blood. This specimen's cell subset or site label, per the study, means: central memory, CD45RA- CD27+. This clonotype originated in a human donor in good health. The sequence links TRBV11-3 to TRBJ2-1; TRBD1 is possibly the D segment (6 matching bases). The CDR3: CASSVSYRDEQFF. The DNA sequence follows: TGTGCCAGCAGCGTAAGCTACAGGGATGAGCAGTTCTTC.